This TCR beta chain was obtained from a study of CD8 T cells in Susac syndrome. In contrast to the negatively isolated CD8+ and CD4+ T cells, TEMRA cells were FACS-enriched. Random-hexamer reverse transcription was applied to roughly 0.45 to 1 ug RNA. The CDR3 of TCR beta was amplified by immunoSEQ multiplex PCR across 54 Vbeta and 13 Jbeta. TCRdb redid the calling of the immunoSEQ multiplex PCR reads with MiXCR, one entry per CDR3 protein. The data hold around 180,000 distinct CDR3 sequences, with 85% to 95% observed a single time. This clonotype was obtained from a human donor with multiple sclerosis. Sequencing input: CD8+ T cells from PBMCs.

Here the CDR3 DNA reads TGTGCCAGCAGCCAGGGACACAGACCAGCCATGAACACTGAAGCTTTCTTT. This translates into CASSQGHRPAMNTEAFF. The genes are TRBV4-2 and TRBJ1-1, with TRBD1 as a possible D gene (6 bases). Germline lookup yields CDR1 LGHNA and CDR2 YNFKEQ. The CDR3 is 17 amino acids. The V end lost 3 bases, the J end lost 0 bases, and 17 bases lay between the germline ends.